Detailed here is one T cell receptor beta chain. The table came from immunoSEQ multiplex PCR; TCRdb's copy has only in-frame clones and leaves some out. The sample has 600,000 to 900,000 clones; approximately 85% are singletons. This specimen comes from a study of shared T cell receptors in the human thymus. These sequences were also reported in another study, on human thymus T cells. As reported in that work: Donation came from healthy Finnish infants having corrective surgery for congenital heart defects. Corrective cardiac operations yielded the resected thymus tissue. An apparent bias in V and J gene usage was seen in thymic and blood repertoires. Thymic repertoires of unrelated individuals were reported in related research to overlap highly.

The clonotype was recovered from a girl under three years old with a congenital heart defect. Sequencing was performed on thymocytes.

The CDR3 sequence is CSAITGTYNEQFF. In DNA, the CDR3 is TGCAGCGCTATTACCGGGACCTACAATGAGCAGTTCTTC. The chain recombines TRBV29-1 with TRBJ2-1, with D possibly TRBD2 on 5 matching bases. Deletions cut 7 bases from V and 2 bases from J, with 12 bases between. Germline values: CDR1 SQVTM, CDR2 ANQGSEA. This CDR3 has 13 residues.